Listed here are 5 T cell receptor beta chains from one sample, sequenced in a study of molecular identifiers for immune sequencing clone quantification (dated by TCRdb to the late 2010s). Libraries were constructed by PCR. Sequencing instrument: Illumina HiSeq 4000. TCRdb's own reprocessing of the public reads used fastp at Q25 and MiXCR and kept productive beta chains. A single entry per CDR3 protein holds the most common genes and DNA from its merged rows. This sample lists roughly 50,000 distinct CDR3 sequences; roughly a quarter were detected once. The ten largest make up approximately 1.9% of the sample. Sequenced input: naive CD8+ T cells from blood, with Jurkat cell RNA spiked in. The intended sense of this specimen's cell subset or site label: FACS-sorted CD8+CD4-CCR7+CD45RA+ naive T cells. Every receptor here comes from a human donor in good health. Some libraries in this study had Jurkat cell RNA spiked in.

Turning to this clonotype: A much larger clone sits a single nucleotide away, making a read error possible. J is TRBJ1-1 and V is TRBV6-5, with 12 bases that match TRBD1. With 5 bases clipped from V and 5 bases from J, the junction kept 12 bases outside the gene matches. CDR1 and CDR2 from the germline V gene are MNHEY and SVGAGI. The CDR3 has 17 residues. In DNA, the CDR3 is TGTGCCAGCAGTAGGTGGGACAGGGGGCGCGGAGTGACTGAAGCTTTCTTT. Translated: CASSRWDRGRGVTEAFF.

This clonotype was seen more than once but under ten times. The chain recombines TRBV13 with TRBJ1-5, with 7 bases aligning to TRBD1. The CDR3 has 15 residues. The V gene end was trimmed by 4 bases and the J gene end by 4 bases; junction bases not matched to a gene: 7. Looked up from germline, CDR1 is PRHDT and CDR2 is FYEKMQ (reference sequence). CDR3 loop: CASSSFGTANQPQHF. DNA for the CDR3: TGTGCCAGCAGCTCCTTCGGGACAGCAAATCAGCCCCAGCATTTT.

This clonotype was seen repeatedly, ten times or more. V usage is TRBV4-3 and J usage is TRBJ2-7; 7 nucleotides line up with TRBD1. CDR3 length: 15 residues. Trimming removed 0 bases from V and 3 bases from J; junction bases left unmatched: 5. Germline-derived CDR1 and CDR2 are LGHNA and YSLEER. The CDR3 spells CASSQDKTGYYEQYF. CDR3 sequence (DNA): TGCGCCAGCAGCCAAGACAAGACAGGGTACTACGAGCAGTACTTC.

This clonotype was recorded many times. The CDR3 loop reads CASSPAGPNTGELFF. CDR3 DNA: TGTGCCAGCAGTCCCGCTGGGCCGAACACCGGGGAGCTGTTTTTT. This chain uses TRBV12-3 or TRBV12-4 with TRBJ2-2; no definite D call. The CDR3 loop spans 15 amino acids. The germline V and J ends were trimmed by 5 bases and 0 bases, with 10 bases remaining between them.

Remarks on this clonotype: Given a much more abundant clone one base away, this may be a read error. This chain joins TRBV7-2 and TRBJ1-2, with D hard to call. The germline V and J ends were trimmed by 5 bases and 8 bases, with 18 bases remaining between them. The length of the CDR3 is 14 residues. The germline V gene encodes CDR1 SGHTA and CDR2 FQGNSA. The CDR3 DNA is TGTGCCAGCAGCCAGATCCCAGCATCGAGCGGCTACACCTTC. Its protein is CASSQIPASSGYTF. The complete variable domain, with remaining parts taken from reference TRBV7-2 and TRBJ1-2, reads GAGVSQSPSNKVTEKGKDVELRCDPISGHTALYWYRQSLGQGLEFLIYFQGNSAPDKSGLPSDRFSAERTGGSVSTLTIQRTQQEDSAVYLCASSQIPASSGYTFGSGTRLTVV.